This TCR beta chain derives from a study of identical twins' blood T cells. The CDR3 is 13 amino acids. The V segment lost 3 bases and the J segment 5 bases; nucleotides outside the gene matches: 4. Looked up from germline, CDR1 is PRHDT and CDR2 is FYEKMQ (reference sequence). This clonotype was counted between two and nine times. Likely shared infections and vaccines: all three twin pairs were reared together. A previously described protocol, modified, built RNA-based TCR cDNA libraries. Each TCR cDNA library carried sample-specific barcodes on both ends. Original data processing: Each library had about 2 to 4 million CDR3 reads and about 85,000 to nearly 550,000 clonotypes. TCRdb redid the calling of the 5' RACE reads with MiXCR, one entry per CDR3 protein. The V and J calls here are based on TCRdb, not the publication. The sample has 400,000 or so distinct CDR3 sequences; approximately 30% are singletons.

The chain has TRBV13 and TRBJ2-7; 7 bases fit TRBD1. This clonotype was obtained from a woman between 18 and 55 years old in good health. The specimen was PBMCs. The chain's CDR3 is CASSFEDRNEQYF. The CDR3 bases are TGTGCCAGCAGCTTCGAGGACAGGAACGAGCAGTACTTC.